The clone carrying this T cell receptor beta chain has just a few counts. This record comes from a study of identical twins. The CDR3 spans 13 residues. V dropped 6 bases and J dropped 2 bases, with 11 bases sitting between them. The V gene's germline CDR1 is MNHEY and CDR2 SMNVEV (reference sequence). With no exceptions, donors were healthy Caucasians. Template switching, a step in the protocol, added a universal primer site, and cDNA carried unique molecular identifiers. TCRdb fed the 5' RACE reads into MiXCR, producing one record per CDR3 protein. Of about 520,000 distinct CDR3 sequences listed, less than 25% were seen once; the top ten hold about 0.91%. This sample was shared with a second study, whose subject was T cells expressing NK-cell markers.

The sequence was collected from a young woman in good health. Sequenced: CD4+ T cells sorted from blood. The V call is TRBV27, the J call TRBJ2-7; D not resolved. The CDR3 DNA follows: TGTGCCAGCAGCTCCCGGCGGCCCTACGAGCAGTACTTC. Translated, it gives CASSSRRPYEQYF.